The 20 T cell receptor beta chains below were found in one sample sequenced in a study of response to subunit inactivated influenza vaccine (dated by TCRdb to the late 2010s). Receptor amplification or capture employed RT-PCR. TCRdb records Illumina HiSeq 2500 as the sequencer. TCRdb reanalyzed the raw reads on its own, using fastp at Q25 for trimming and MiXCR for clone calling, and kept in-frame beta chains. Each entry is one CDR3 protein sequence, shown with its most common DNA and genes. Across this sample there are about 780,000 distinct CDR3 sequences, with about 18% seen only once. 9.5% to 13% of the sample comes from the top ten. Sequenced material: PBMCs from blood, taken 4 to 6 days after vaccination. The receptors stem from a man in his forties or fifties who received an inactivated influenza vaccine. Donor details come from another sample of the same person, matched by shared clones.

This clonotype occurred many times. The chain carries TRBV20-1 and TRBJ2-3; 11 bases match TRBD2. V gave up 6 bases and J gave up 6 bases; unmatched junction bases: 5. CDR1 DFQATT and CDR2 SNEGSKA come from the germline V gene (reference sequence). CDR3 length: 13 residues. This CDR3 is CSAKLAGADTQYF. The CDR3 DNA reads TGCAGTGCAAAACTAGCGGGAGCCGATACGCAGTATTTT.

This clonotype has a handful of counts. This chain joins TRBV9 and TRBJ2-7; D gene ambiguous. The CDR3 runs 15 residues. Per germline, CDR1 SGDLS and CDR2 YYNGEE. V was shortened by 4 bases and J by 2 bases, with 16 bases between the two germline ends. The CDR3 is CASSPWAIPTYEQYF. For the CDR3, the DNA is TGTGCCAGCAGCCCATGGGCTATCCCCACCTACGAGCAGTACTTC. The variable domain in full, completed from reference TRBV9 and TRBJ2-7, reads DSGVTQTPKHLITATGQRVTLRCSPRSGDLSVYWYQQSLDQGLQFLIQYYNGEERAKGNILERFSAQQFPDLHSELNLSSLELGDSALYFCASSPWAIPTYEQYFGPGTRLTVT.

This clonotype was counted a few times. The V and J genes are TRBV7-2 and TRBJ1-1, with D perhaps TRBD1 (5 bases). Between the trimmed V and J ends, which lost 2 bases and 0 bases, there was a span of 10 bases. Germline V gene sequence: CDR1 SGHTA, CDR2 FQGNSA. There are 15 residues in the CDR3. CDR3 amino acids: CASSLRSGLNTEAFF. In nucleotides, the CDR3 is TGTGCCAGCAGCTTAAGGTCGGGGCTGAACACTGAAGCTTTCTTT. Using reference TRBV7-2 and TRBJ1-1 for the parts outside the CDR3, the full variable domain is GAGVSQSPSNKVTEKGKDVELRCDPISGHTALYWYRQSLGQGLEFLIYFQGNSAPDKSGLPSDRFSAERTGGSVSTLTIQRTQQEDSAVYLCASSLRSGLNTEAFFGQGTRLTVV.

The V gene is TRBV20-1, the J gene TRBJ2-4; D uncertain. This CDR3 is built from 15 residues. The germline gives CDR1 DFQATT, CDR2 SNEGSKA (reference sequence). With 1 base removed from V and 0 bases from J, the gap between germline ends came to 10 bases. CDR3 sequence: CSARVYALAKNIQYF. The CDR3 nucleotides are TGCAGTGCTAGAGTTTATGCGCTAGCCAAAAACATTCAGTACTTC.

The V and J genes are TRBV11-1 and TRBJ2-6; 9 nucleotides line up with TRBD1. There are 20 residues in the CDR3. The V gene's germline CDR1 is SGHAT and CDR2 FQDESV (reference sequence). Trimming at V came to 9 bases and at J to 0 bases, leaving 18 bases not matched to a gene. The CDR3 sequence: CASRPRDRDFNPSGANVLTF. In nucleotides, the CDR3 is TGTGCCAGTAGACCACGGGACAGGGATTTTAACCCCTCTGGGGCCAACGTCCTGACTTTC.

Here the CDR3 reads CASSLIGAVYGYTF. Written as DNA, the CDR3 is TGTGCCAGCAGCCTCATAGGGGCAGTTTATGGCTACACCTTC. The rearrangement uses TRBV7-2 and TRBJ1-2; the D gene is possibly TRBD1 (5 bases). CDR3 length: 14 residues. V was cut by 5 bases and J by 5 bases, with 15 bases left in between. Per germline, CDR1 SGHTA and CDR2 FQGNSA.

The chain joins TRBV5-1 to TRBJ2-5; D may correspond to TRBD1 or TRBD2 (5 bases each). There are 15 residues in the CDR3. Between the trimmed V and J ends, which lost 4 bases and 5 bases, there was a span of 18 bases. CDR1 is SGHRS, CDR2 YFSETQ, per germline. CDR3: CASSPGGGVVETQYF. The CDR3 nucleotides read TGCGCCAGCAGCCCGGGTGGGGGAGTTGTGGAGACCCAGTACTTC.

This clonotype came up many times. The chain recombines TRBV10-2 with TRBJ2-3; D remains ambiguous. This CDR3 comprises 15 residues. Germline CDR1 is WSHSY and CDR2 is SAAADI. The V end lost 3 bases, the J end lost 2 bases, and 12 bases lay between the germline ends. The CDR3 DNA follows: TGCGCCAGCAGTGATGTGGCGGCCCCCACAGATACGCAGTATTTT. This translates into CASSDVAAPTDTQYF.

This clonotype was observed a few times. This chain joins TRBV30 and TRBJ1-1; D not certain. Trimming cost V 4 bases and J 2 bases, with 11 bases left between them. This CDR3 comprises 13 residues. Germline V gene lookup returns CDR1 GTSNPN and CDR2 SVGIG (reference sequence). The CDR3 reads CAWIPGYNTEAFF. In DNA form, the CDR3 reads TGTGCCTGGATTCCGGGGTACAACACTGAAGCTTTCTTT.

This clonotype has a handful of counts. The chain is built from TRBV12-3 or TRBV12-4 and TRBJ2-1; no definite D call. This CDR3 region has 12 residues. Deletions cut 3 bases from V and 12 bases from J, with 12 bases between. The CDR3 sequence is CASSFGPTVQFF. In nucleotides, the CDR3 is TGTGCCAGCAGTTTCGGCCCTACTGTGCAGTTCTTC.

V usage is TRBV7-8 and J usage is TRBJ2-2, with TRBD1 matching 7 bases. With 1 base clipped from V and 6 bases from J, the junction kept 5 bases outside the gene matches. Germline assignment: CDR1 SGHVS and CDR2 FQNEAQ. CDR3 size: 15 residues. The CDR3 DNA reads TGTGCCAGCAGCTTAGAGCGACAGGGCGCCGGGGAGCTGTTTTTT. Its protein product is CASSLERQGAGELFF.

The chain couples TRBV5-6 to TRBJ2-7; D not resolved. V gave up 1 base and J gave up 6 bases, with 14 bases separating them. Germline V gene lookup returns CDR1 SGHDT and CDR2 YYEEEE. The CDR3 spans 14 residues. In DNA, the CDR3 is TGTGCCAGCAGCTTGTCTCTGGACCCCGCCGAGCAGTACTTC. Its protein is CASSLSLDPAEQYF.

The sample holds a few counts of this clonotype. The chain recombines TRBV6-1 with TRBJ2-7; D is unclear. Trimming shortened V by 2 bases and J by 4 bases, and 12 bases separated the two germline ends. This CDR3 is 14 amino acids long. Germline V lookup: CDR1 MNHNS, CDR2 SASEGT. CDR3 amino acids: CASSEPLGPYEQYF. The CDR3 DNA follows: TGTGCCAGCAGTGAACCCCTTGGCCCGTACGAGCAGTACTTC.

The gene calls are TRBV4-2 and TRBJ2-3, with TRBD2 as a possible D gene (6 bases). Germline lookup yields CDR1 LGHNA and CDR2 YNFKEQ. The V end was cut by 3 bases, the J end by 4 bases, with 23 bases between. The CDR3 is 18 amino acids. CDR3 in DNA: TGTGCCAGCAGCCAGATCGCCCGACTAGGAACCCCAGCAGATACGCAGTATTTT. As protein: CASSQIARLGTPADTQYF.

The J gene is TRBJ1-1, the V gene TRBV20-1; no clear D. The CDR3 has 15 amino acids. Trimming stripped 6 bases from V and 5 bases from J, with 22 bases between. From germline, CDR1 is DFQATT and CDR2 SNEGSKA (reference sequence). CDR3 loop: CSAGGGMAVETEAFF. In nucleotides, the CDR3 is TGCAGTGCCGGAGGCGGCATGGCAGTTGAAACTGAAGCTTTCTTT.

The chain carries TRBV6-1 and TRBJ2-5; D possibly matches TRBD1 or TRBD2 (5 bases each). Looked up from germline, CDR1 is MNHNS and CDR2 is SASEGT. Between the trimmed V and J ends, which lost 4 bases and 5 bases, there was a span of 11 bases. CDR3 length equals 13 residues. CDR3 nucleotides: TGTGCCAGCAGTGGGGGACCTCGGGAGACCCAGTACTTC. It is translated as CASSGGPRETQYF.

This chain uses TRBV20-1 with TRBJ2-7, with TRBD1 identical over 7 bases. Looked up from germline, CDR1 is DFQATT and CDR2 is SNEGSKA (reference sequence). The CDR3 is made up of 13 amino acids. The J segment lost 3 bases and the V segment lost 1 base, leaving 3 bases of the junction unmatched. The CDR3 sequence: CSARVGGNYEQYF. CDR3 bases: TGCAGTGCTAGAGTAGGGGGCAACTACGAGCAGTACTTC.

The chain carries TRBV7-2 and TRBJ1-6; D not resolved. The germline V and J ends were trimmed by 2 bases and 8 bases, with 10 bases remaining between them. From germline, CDR1 is SGHTA and CDR2 FQGNSA. The CDR3 is made up of 14 amino acids. CDR3 amino acids: CASSLIFRDSPLHF. The DNA of the CDR3 is TGTGCCAGCAGCTTAATATTCAGAGATTCACCCCTCCACTTT.

This clonotype was found a few times. The V and J genes are TRBV4-3 and TRBJ2-3, with D possibly TRBD2 on 6 matching bases. Germline V lookup: CDR1 LGHNA, CDR2 YSLEER. The CDR3 sequence is 15 residues long. The ends were cut back, 4 bases at V and 5 bases at J, with 16 bases in the middle. The CDR3 DNA sequence: TGCGCCAGCAGCCGGGACTCATACTATATAGATACGCAGTATTTT. As protein: CASSRDSYYIDTQYF.

The chain uses TRBV29-1 and TRBJ2-2; the match to TRBD2 covers 11 bases. Germline lookup yields CDR1 SQVTM and CDR2 ANQGSEA. The CDR3 extends over 14 amino acids. The J segment lost 1 base and the V segment lost 7 bases, leaving 2 bases of the junction unmatched. CDR3 region: CSGTSGWNTGELFF. CDR3 nucleotides: TGCAGCGGGACTAGCGGGTGGAACACCGGGGAGCTGTTTTTT.